A selection of T cell receptor beta chains follows, all from one sample in a study of T cell repertoires in cytomegalovirus infection. TCRdb called the reads again in MiXCR, with one record for every CDR3 protein. The table shows about 240,000 distinct CDR3 sequences, with 5% to 8.5% occurring only once. Sequenced material: PBMCs. The receptors come from a human donor in good health (CMV status not recorded). Some clones in this sample may be carry-over from other donors' samples. The CDR3 runs from the conserved cysteine through the conserved F or W. D genes are given only for firm matches. Clone size is not always given. Where it is, it says once, few, many or a class for expanded clones.

V	D	size	J	DNA	CDR3
TRBV7-2	TRBD2	many	TRBJ2-5	TGTGCCAGCAGCTTAGGCGGGGGGGCTCCAGAGACCCAGTACTTC	CASSLGGGAPETQYF
TRBV20-1	TRBD1	many	TRBJ2-6	TGCAGTGCTCCAAGGACAGGGGCCTACTCTGGGGCCAACGTCCTGACTTTC	CSAPRTGAYSGANVLTF
TRBV20-1	TRBD1	many	TRBJ1-5	TGCAGTGCTAGGGGGACAGGATCTAGAGGAGATCAGCCCCAGCATTTT	CSARGTGSRGDQPQHF
TRBV5-1	-	many	TRBJ2-3	TGCGCCAGCAAAGAGGCGAGCCCCACAGATACGCAGTATTTT	CASKEASPTDTQYF
TRBV6-2/TRBV6-3	TRBD1	many	TRBJ2-2	TGTGCCAGCGGGGACAGTGAGCTGTTTTTT	CASGDSELFF
TRBV7-2	TRBD1	many	TRBJ2-5	TGTGCCAGCAGCCTACTAACTGGGACAGTTAGCCGGGAGACCCAGTACTTC	CASSLLTGTVSRETQYF
TRBV5-1	TRBD2	few	TRBJ2-3	TGCGCCAGCAGCTCGACTAGCTTCGGAAGAGATACGCAGTATTTT	CASSSTSFGRDTQYF
TRBV20-1	TRBD1	many	TRBJ1-4	TGCAGTGCTAACGACAGGGTGTCTTATAATGAAAAACTGTTTTTT	CSANDRVSYNEKLFF
TRBV4-2	-	-	TRBJ2-5	TGTGCCAGCAGCCAGAGGGCTCAAGAGACCCAGTACTTC	CASSQRAQETQYF
TRBV20-1	TRBD2	few	TRBJ2-5	TGCAGTGCTACTAGCGGGGGACCGCAAGAGACCCAGTACTTC	CSATSGGPQETQYF
TRBV7-2	-	many	TRBJ1-4	TGTGCCAGCAGCTTATCTCCGGGGGGGCTTTATGAAAAACTGTTTTTT	CASSLSPGGLYEKLFF
TRBV20-1	-	many	TRBJ1-1	TGCAGTGCTAGATCCCTCAGAATGAACACTGAAGCTTTCTTT	CSARSLRMNTEAFF
TRBV7-3	-	many	TRBJ1-6	TGTGCCAGCAGCTTACTGGGGGGCTCTAATTCACCCCTCCACTTT	CASSLLGGSNSPLHF
TRBV23-1	-	many	TRBJ2-4	TGCGCCAGCAACCGGGAGAGTTCGGCCAAAAACATTCAGTACTTC	CASNRESSAKNIQYF
TRBV20-1	TRBD1	many	TRBJ1-2	TGCAGTGCTAGAGATCCCCAGACAGGGGGTGAATATGGCTACACCTTC	CSARDPQTGGEYGYTF
TRBV20-1	TRBD1	many	TRBJ1-1	TGCAGTGCTAGAGACAGGGGGCCTTACACTGAAGCTTTCTTT	CSARDRGPYTEAFF
TRBV6-2/TRBV6-3	TRBD1	-	TRBJ1-5	TGTGCCAGCAGCAAAACAGGGGTAAGGCCCCAGCATTTT	CASSKTGVRPQHF
TRBV20-1	-	many	TRBJ1-6	TGCAGTGCCAATCTTCCTGGTGGTTCACCCCTCCACTTT	CSANLPGGSPLHF
TRBV12-3/TRBV12-4	TRBD2	many	TRBJ2-1	TGTGCCAGCAGTTTCCCTAGCGGGGGCTACAATGAGCAGTTCTTC	CASSFPSGGYNEQFF
TRBV5-1	-	-	TRBJ2-5	TGCGCCAGCAGCTTGGCCTCAGGAGAAGAGACCCAGTACTTC	CASSLASGEETQYF
TRBV6-2/TRBV6-3	-	many	TRBJ1-5	TGTGCCAGCAGCCGGACAGTTAGCAATCAGCCCCAGCATTTT	CASSRTVSNQPQHF
TRBV19	-	many	TRBJ2-1	TGTGCCAGTACCCCAGGAGGGACCCCTCGGCAGTTCTTC	CASTPGGTPRQFF
TRBV13	TRBD1	many	TRBJ1-4	TGTGCCAGCAGCTCCGGGTTTACAGGGGGCGCGGAAAAACTGTTTTTT	CASSSGFTGGAEKLFF
TRBV7-2	-	many	TRBJ2-7	TGTGCCAGCAGCTTATATCTACAGGGTGGCCACGAGCAGTACTTC	CASSLYLQGGHEQYF
TRBV28	-	many	TRBJ2-1	TGTGCCAGCAAACGAGACAGCGAGCAGTTCTTC	CASKRDSEQFF
TRBV12-3/TRBV12-4	-	many	TRBJ2-7	TGTGCCAGCAGCCGAGCCTACGAGCAGTACTTC	CASSRAYEQYF
TRBV28	TRBD1	many	TRBJ2-6	TGTGCCAGCAGTTTTTTAGGACAGGGGGCCGGGGCCAACGTCCTGACTTTC	CASSFLGQGAGANVLTF
TRBV7-2	-	many	TRBJ2-2	TGTGCCAGCAGCTTATTCAAGTTCGGGGAGCTGTTTTTT	CASSLFKFGELFF
TRBV7-2	-	many	TRBJ2-1	TGTGCCAGCAGCTTCAGGATACTGGGCTCCTACAATGAGCAGTTCTTC	CASSFRILGSYNEQFF
TRBV20-1	-	many	TRBJ2-5	TGCAGTGCTATCGCATCCGGACAGAAAGAGACCCAGTACTTC	CSAIASGQKETQYF
TRBV20-1	-	many	TRBJ2-3	TGCAGTGCTAGAGAGGTCGGGGGCAGCACAGATACGCAGTATTTT	CSAREVGGSTDTQYF
TRBV2	-	-	TRBJ2-1	TGTGCCAGCAGTGGGTGGAACAATAAGCAGTTCTTC	CASSGWNNKQFF
TRBV27	-	many	TRBJ2-1	TGTGCCAGCAGTTTTCAGGCTACACCAGCCTACAATGAGCAGTTCTTC	CASSFQATPAYNEQFF
TRBV10-3	-	-	TRBJ2-3	TGTGCCATCAGTGAGTCGGGTAGCACAGATACGCAGTATTTT	CAISESGSTDTQYF
TRBV30	TRBD1	many	TRBJ1-5	TGTGCCTGGGGATCTCCCGGGACAGGGTTTCAGCCCCAGCATTTT	CAWGSPGTGFQPQHF
TRBV29-1	-	few	TRBJ2-2	TGCAGCGTTAAAAGGGGTACGGGAACCGGGGAGCTGTTTTTT	CSVKRGTGTGELFF
TRBV7-8	-	many	TRBJ2-3	TGTGCCAGCAGCTTAGGGGTGCAAGGAGGAGTTACGCAGTATTTT	CASSLGVQGGVTQYF
TRBV7-2	-	many	TRBJ2-3	TGTGCCAGCAGACCTCCGGGACTCCTGAGGAACACAGATACGCAGTATTTT	CASRPPGLLRNTDTQYF
TRBV11-2	-	few	TRBJ2-3	TGTGCCAGCAGCCCAAACAGGGGCACAGATACGCAGTATTTT	CASSPNRGTDTQYF
TRBV30	TRBD1	many	TRBJ1-1	TGTGCCTGGAGTGGAGACAGGGGAGAAGCTTTCTTT	CAWSGDRGEAFF
TRBV28	-	many	TRBJ2-1	TGTGCCAGCAGCATCTGGACCGGTAGCTATGAGCAGTTCTTC	CASSIWTGSYEQFF
TRBV7-2	TRBD2	many	TRBJ2-2	TGTGCCAGCAGCTTAGCGACTAGCGGGGGGGGCACCGGGGAGCTGTTTTTT	CASSLATSGGGTGELFF
TRBV20-1	TRBD1	few	TRBJ1-1	TGCAGTGCTAGGGACTGGACAGGGGGCGCTGGGTTTGCCACTGAAGCTTTCTTT	CSARDWTGGAGFATEAFF
TRBV7-9	-	few	TRBJ1-1	TGTGCCAGCAGCTATCCAGGGCACACTGAAGCTTTCTTT	CASSYPGHTEAFF
TRBV28	TRBD1	-	TRBJ1-1	TGTGCCAGCAAACCTAGACAGGGGAGGACTGAAGCTTTCTTT	CASKPRQGRTEAFF
TRBV4-2	-	many	TRBJ1-4	TGTGCCAGCAGCTCTGGTGGTAGTGTAGCTAATGAAAAACTGTTTTTT	CASSSGGSVANEKLFF
TRBV29-1	TRBD1	many	TRBJ2-7	TGCAGCGTTGGCGGGACAGGGAACGAGCAGTACTTC	CSVGGTGNEQYF
TRBV5-1	TRBD1	many	TRBJ1-6	TGCGCCAGCAGCTTGGTATCGGGACAGACTAATTCACCCCTCCACTTT	CASSLVSGQTNSPLHF
TRBV23-1	-	few	TRBJ1-6	TGCGCCAGCAGTCAACCCCCCCCCCCAGGCTCCTATAATTCACCCCTCCACTTT	CASSQPPPPGSYNSPLHF
TRBV18	TRBD1	few	TRBJ2-2	TGTGCCAGCTCACCAGAGACAGGGGGCATCCCCGGGGAGCTGTTTTTT	CASSPETGGIPGELFF
TRBV7-9	-	few	TRBJ1-1	TGTGCCAGCAGCCCTGGACACAACACTGAAGCTTTCTTT	CASSPGHNTEAFF
TRBV5-5	-	many	TRBJ1-1	TGTGCCAGCAGCTTGAGAAGCACTGAAGCTTTCTTT	CASSLRSTEAFF
TRBV7-2	-	many	TRBJ2-3	TGTGCCAGCAGCTTAGACAGCACAGATACGCAGTATTTT	CASSLDSTDTQYF